Sequencing of this TCR beta chain was carried out in a study of T-cell reconstitution after alpha-beta-depleted transplantation in children. The V gene lost 0 bases and the J gene lost 3 bases, with 17 bases spanning the gap. The CDR3 extends over 16 amino acids. In germline, CDR1 is SQVTM, CDR2 ANQGSEA. Preparation of the TCRbeta library was carried out with unique molecular identifiers. From the PCR reads, TCRdb called clonotypes with MiXCR, one entry per CDR3 protein. The data contain about 690,000 distinct CDR3 sequences, roughly 17% of them singletons. This clonotype occurred a few times. Sequenced material: PBMCs from the stem cell graft donor, taken from the stem cell graft. V is TRBV29-1 and J is TRBJ2-5, with a weak D call TRBD2 (6 bases). The receptor comes from a human donor who donated a stem cell graft to a child with acute myeloid leukemia. CDR3 sequence reads: CSVEDLGLGREETQYF. In DNA form, the CDR3 reads TGCAGCGTTGAAGATTTGGGCCTCGGGAGAGAAGAGACCCAGTACTTC.